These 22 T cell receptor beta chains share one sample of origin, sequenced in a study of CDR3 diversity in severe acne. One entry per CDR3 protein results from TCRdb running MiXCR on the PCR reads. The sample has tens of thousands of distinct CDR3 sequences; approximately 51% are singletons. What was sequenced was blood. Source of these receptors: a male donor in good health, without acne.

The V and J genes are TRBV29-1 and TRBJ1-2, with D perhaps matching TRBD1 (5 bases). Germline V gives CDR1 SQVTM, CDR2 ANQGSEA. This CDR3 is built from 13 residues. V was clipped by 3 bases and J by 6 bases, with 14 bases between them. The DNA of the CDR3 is TGCAGCGTTGATCCGGGACTCAACGATGGCTACACCTTC. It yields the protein CSVDPGLNDGYTF.

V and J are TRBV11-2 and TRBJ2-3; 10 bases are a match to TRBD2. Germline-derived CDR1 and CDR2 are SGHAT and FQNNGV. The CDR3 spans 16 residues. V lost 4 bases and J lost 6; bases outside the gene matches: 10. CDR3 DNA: TGTGCCAGCAGCTCCGGACTAGCGGAGGGGCGTGATACGCAGTATTTT. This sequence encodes CASSSGLAEGRDTQYF.

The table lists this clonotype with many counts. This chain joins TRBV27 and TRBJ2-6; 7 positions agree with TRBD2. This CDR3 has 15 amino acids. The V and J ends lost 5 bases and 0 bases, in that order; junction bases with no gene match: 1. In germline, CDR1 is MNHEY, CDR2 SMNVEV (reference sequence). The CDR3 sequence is CASSRTSSGANVLTF. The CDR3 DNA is TGTGCCAGCAGTCGGACTAGCTCTGGGGCCAACGTCCTGACTTTC.

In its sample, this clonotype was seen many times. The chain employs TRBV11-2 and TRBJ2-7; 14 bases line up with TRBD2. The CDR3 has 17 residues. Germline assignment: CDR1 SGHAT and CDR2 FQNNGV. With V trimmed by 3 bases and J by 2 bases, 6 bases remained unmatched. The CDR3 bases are TGTGCCAGCAGCTTCAACGGACTAGCGGGGGGCCCCTACGAGCAGTACTTC. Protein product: CASSFNGLAGGPYEQYF.

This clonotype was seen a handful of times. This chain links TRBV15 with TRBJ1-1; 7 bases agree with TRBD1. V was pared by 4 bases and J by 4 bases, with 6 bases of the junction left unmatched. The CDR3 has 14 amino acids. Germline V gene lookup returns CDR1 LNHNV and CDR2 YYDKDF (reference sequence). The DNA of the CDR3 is TGTGCCACCAGCAAACAGGGGAGAGGCACTGAAGCTTTCTTT. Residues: CATSKQGRGTEAFF.

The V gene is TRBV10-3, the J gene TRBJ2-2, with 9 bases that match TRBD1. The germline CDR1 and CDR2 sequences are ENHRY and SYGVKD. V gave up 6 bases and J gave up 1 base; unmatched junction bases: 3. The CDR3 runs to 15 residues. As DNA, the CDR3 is TGTGCCATCAGGCCGGGACAGGGGAACACCGGGGAGCTGTTTTTT. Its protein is CAIRPGQGNTGELFF.

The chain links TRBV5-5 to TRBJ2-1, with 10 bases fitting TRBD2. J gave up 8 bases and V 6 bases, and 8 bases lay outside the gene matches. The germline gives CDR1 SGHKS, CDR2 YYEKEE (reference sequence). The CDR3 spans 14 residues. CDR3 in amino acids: CASTSTGTSDEQFF. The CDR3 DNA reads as TGTGCCAGCACCTCCACCGGGACTAGCGATGAGCAGTTCTTC. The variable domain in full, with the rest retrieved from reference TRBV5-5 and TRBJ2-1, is DAGVTQSPTHLIKTRGQQVTLRCSPISGHKSVSWYQQVLGQGPQFIFQYYEKEERGRGNFPDRFSARQFPNYSSELNVNALLLGDSALYLCASTSTGTSDEQFFGPGTRLTVL.

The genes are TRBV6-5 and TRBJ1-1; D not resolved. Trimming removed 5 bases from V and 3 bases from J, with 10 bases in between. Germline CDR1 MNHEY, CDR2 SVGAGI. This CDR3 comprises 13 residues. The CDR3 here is CASSEVEDTEAFF. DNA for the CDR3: TGTGCCAGCAGTGAAGTCGAGGACACTGAAGCTTTCTTT.

The CDR3 region is CASSELAGANVLTF. DNA for the CDR3: TGTGCCAGCAGTGAACTAGCGGGGGCCAACGTCCTGACTTTC. The rearrangement joins TRBV6-5 to TRBJ2-6, with TRBD2 identical over 7 bases. With 5 bases clipped from V and 4 bases from J, the junction kept 2 bases outside the gene matches. The V gene's germline CDR1 is MNHEY and CDR2 SVGAGI. CDR3 size: 14 residues.

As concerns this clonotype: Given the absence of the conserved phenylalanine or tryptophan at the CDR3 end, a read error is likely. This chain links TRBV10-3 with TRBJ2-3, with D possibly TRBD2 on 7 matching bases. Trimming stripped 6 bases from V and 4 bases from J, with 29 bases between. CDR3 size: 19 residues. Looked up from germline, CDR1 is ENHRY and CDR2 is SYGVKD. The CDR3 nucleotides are TGTGCCATCAGGAGGGGGACTATCGGGGGAACTCGACGTTCAGATACGCAGTATCTT. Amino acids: CAIRRGTIGGTRRSDTQYL.

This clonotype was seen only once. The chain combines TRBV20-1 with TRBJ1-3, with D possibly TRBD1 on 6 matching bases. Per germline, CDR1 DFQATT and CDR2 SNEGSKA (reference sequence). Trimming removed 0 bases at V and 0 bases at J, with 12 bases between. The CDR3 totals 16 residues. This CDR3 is CSARDRLRGSGNTIYF. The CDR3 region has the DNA TGCAGTGCTAGAGATCGCCTCAGGGGCTCTGGAAACACCATATATTTT.

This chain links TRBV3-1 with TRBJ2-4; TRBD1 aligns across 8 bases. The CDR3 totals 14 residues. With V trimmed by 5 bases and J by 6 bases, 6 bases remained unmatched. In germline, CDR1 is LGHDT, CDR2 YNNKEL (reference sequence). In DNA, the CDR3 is TGTGCCAGCAGCTACCAGGGGGCGCGAAACATTCAGTACTTC. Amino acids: CASSYQGARNIQYF.

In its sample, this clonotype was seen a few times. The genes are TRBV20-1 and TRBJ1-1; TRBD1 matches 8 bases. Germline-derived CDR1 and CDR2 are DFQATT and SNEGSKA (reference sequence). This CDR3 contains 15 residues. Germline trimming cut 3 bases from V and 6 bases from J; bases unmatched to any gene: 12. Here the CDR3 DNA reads TGCAGTGCTAGGGAATTCCAGGGGGCTAGCTCTGAAGCTTTCTTT. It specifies CSAREFQGASSEAFF.

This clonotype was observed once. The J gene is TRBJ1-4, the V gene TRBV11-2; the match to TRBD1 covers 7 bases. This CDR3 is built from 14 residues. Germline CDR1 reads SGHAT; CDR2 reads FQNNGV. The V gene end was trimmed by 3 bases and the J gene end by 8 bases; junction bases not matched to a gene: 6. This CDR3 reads CASSFDRAGEKLFF. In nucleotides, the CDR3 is TGTGCCAGCAGCTTCGACAGGGCAGGGGAAAAACTGTTTTTT.

Here the CDR3 DNA reads TGTGCCAGCACCCCCCGAGGGGGTCGGAAGACCCAGTACTTC. It is translated as CASTPRGGRKTQYF. The chain carries TRBV7-9 and TRBJ2-5; TRBD1 is a possible D gene (6 bases). CDR3 length equals 14 residues. V lost 7 bases to trimming and J lost 6 bases, with 18 bases between them. The germline gives CDR1 SEHNR, CDR2 FQNEAQ (reference sequence).

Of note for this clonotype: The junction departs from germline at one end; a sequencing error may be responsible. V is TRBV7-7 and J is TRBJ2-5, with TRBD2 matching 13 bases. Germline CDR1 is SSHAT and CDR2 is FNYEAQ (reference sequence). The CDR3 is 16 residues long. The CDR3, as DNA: TGTGCCAGCAGCTTAGCTCCCGGACTAGCGGGAGAGATCCAGTACTTC. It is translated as CASSLAPGLAGEIQYF.

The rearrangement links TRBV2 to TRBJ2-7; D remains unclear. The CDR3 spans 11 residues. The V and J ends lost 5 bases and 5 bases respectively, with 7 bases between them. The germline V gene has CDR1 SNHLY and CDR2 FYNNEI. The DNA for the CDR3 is TGTGCCAGCAGTTCCGTCCACGAGCAGTACTTC. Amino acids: CASSSVHEQYF.

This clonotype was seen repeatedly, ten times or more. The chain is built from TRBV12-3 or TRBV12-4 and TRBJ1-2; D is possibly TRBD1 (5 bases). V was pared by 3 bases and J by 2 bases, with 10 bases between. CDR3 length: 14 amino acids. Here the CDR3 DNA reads TGTGCCAGCAGTTTGGAGGGGTCCAACTATGGCTACACCTTC. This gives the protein CASSLEGSNYGYTF.

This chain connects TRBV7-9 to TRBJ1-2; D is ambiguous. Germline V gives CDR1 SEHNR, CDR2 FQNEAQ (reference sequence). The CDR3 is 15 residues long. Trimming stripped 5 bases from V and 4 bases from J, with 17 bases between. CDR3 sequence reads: CASSPAGGSVYGYTF. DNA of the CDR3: TGTGCCAGCAGCCCAGCCGGCGGATCGGTCTATGGCTACACCTTC. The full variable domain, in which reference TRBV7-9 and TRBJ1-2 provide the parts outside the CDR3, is DTGVSQNPRHKITKRGQNVTFRCDPISEHNRLYWYRQTLGQGPEFLTYFQNEAQLEKSRLLSDRFSAERPKGSFSTLEIQRTEQGDSAMYLCASSPAGGSVYGYTFGSGTRLTVV.

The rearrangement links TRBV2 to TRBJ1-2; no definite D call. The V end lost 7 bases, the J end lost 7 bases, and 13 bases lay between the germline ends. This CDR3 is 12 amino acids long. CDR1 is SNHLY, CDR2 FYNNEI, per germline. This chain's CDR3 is CASKRGLAGYTF. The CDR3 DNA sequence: TGTGCCAGCAAGAGAGGGTTGGCTGGCTACACCTTC.

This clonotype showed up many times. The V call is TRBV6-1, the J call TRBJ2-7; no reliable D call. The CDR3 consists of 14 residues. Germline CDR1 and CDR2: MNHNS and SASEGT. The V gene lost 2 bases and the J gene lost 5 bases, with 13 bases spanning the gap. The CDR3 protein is CASSETAAHDEQYF. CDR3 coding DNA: TGTGCCAGCAGTGAAACGGCAGCCCACGACGAGCAGTACTTC.

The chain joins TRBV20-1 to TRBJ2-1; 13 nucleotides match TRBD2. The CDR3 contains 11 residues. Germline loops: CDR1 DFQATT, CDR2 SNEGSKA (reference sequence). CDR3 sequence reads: CSVLAGGLQFF. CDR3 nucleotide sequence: TGCAGCGTACTAGCGGGAGGGCTGCAGTTCTTC.